The source of this TCR beta chain is a study of blood T cell repertoires in COVID-19. Study as a whole: Some COVID-19 samples were acute and others convalescent; all came from the United States, Italy and Spain.

Sequencing used immunoSEQ multiplex PCR; TCRdb keeps in-frame clones, though not all of them. The table lists around 180,000 clones, more than 65% of them singletons. The CDR3 spans 14 residues. The sequence was obtained from a woman of 80 years or more with active or convalescent COVID-19. Sequenced input: peripheral blood. The chain joins TRBV21-1 to TRBJ2-4; the table's D gene call, TRBD2, was not cross checked with the DNA. TRBV21-1 is tagged as a pseudogene. CDR3 region: CASPPGLVKNIQYF. Written as DNA, the CDR3 is TGTGCCAGCCCCCCGGGGTTGGTCAAAAACATTCAGTACTTC.